This entry describes one T cell receptor (beta chain). Its specificity is not known. The data derive from a study of Siglec-9 on CD8 T cells in melanoma. Notes on the study in general: An effector memory CD8+ subset marked by Siglec-9 reportedly appeared to gather in melanoma.

The CDR3 extends over 13 amino acids. V lost 5 bases and J 1 base, leaving 9 bases between the germline ends. Per germline, CDR1 SEHNR and CDR2 FQNEAQ (reference sequence). Sequencing was performed with immunoSEQ multiplex PCR; in TCRdb, only in-frame clones are kept and a portion is missing. The profile shows 25,000 to 35,000 clones, 80% of them singletons. Sequencing input: Siglec-9- CD8+ T cells sorted from blood. This clonotype originated in a human donor in good health. V usage is TRBV7-9 and J usage is TRBJ2-7, with no clear D. CDR3 nucleotide sequence: TGTGCCAGCAGCCGCGACGCGTCCTACGAGCAGTACTTC. It specifies CASSRDASYEQYF.